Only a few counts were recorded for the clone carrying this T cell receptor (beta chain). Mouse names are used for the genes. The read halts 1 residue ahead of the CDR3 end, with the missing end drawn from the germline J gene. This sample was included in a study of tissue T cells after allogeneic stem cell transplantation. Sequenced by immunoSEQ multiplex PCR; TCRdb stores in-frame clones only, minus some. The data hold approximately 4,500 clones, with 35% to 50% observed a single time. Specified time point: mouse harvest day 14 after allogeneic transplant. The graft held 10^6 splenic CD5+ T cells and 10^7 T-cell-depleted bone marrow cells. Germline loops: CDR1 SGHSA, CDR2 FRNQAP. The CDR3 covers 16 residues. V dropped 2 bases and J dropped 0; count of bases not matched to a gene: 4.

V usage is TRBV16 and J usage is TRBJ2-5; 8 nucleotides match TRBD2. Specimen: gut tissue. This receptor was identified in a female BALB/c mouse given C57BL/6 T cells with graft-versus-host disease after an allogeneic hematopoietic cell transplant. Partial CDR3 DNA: TGTGCAAGCAGCTTATTTGGGGGGGTTAACCAAGACACCCAGTAC. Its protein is CASSLFGGVNQDTQY. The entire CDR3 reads CASSLFGGVNQDTQYF.